Below, 5 T cell receptor beta chains from the same sample are listed, as sequenced in a study of control samples from healthy donors and cancer patients. Profiling relied on immunoSEQ multiplex PCR, and the TCRdb table lists in-frame clones only, not all of them. The sample contains about 21,000 clones, 84% of which appear only once. Material for sequencing was PBMCs. Every receptor here comes from a man aged 60 to 69 with colorectal cancer.

This sequence joins TRBV20-1 and TRBJ1-2; 9 positions agree with TRBD1. The CDR3 is 13 amino acids. After removal of 3 bases from V and 4 bases from J, the junction contained 3 bases not matched to a gene. The V gene's germline CDR1 is DFQATT and CDR2 SNEGSKA (reference sequence). The CDR3 here is CSASQGQGYGYTF. The CDR3 region has the DNA TGCAGTGCTAGTCAGGGACAGGGCTATGGCTACACCTTC.

This chain uses TRBV3-1 (or the pseudogene TRBV3-2) with TRBJ1-2; 10 nucleotides agree with TRBD1. Looked up from germline, CDR1 is LGHDT and CDR2 is YNNKEL (reference sequence). The trim removed 3 bases at V and 6 bases at J, leaving 10 bases unmatched. CDR3 length: 16 residues. The CDR3 DNA sequence: TGTGCCAGCAGCCATAGACAGGGGGCGGTTACTGATGGCTACACCTTC. Translation gives CASSHRQGAVTDGYTF.

This clone occurred once. This sequence joins TRBV15 and TRBJ2-7; 8 nucleotides align to TRBD1. With V trimmed by 3 bases and J by 4 bases, 8 bases remained unmatched. The CDR3 contains 15 residues. Germline V gene lookup returns CDR1 LNHNV and CDR2 YYDKDF (reference sequence). The CDR3 DNA reads TGTGCCACCAGCAGTGTAACCAGGGGGCGATACGAGCAGTACTTC. Translating it yields CATSSVTRGRYEQYF. Based on the CDR3 plus reference TRBV15 and TRBJ2-7, the full variable domain is DAMVIQNPRYQVTQFGKPVTLSCSQTLNHNVMYWYQQKSSQAPKLLFHYYDKDFNNEADTPDNFQSRRPNTSFCFLDIRSPGLGDTAMYLCATSSVTRGRYEQYFGPGTRLTVT.

The V call is TRBV3-1 (or the pseudogene TRBV3-2), the J call TRBJ1-1; TRBD1 aligns across 7 bases. The CDR3 sequence is 15 residues long. The germline CDR1 and CDR2 sequences are LGHDT and YNNKEL (reference sequence). J lost 2 bases, V lost 4 bases, and 7 bases had no gene match. CDR3 in amino acids: CASSRAGGINTEAFF. The CDR3 DNA follows: TGTGCCAGCAGCCGGGCAGGGGGTATTAACACTGAAGCTTTCTTT.

The chain is built from TRBV2 and TRBJ2-3; maybe TRBD1 (6 bases). V lost 5 bases to trimming and J lost 8 bases, with 14 bases between them. The CDR3 covers 13 residues. The V gene's germline CDR1 is SNHLY and CDR2 FYNNEI. CDR3 in amino acids: CASSSQGGGTQYF. The CDR3 DNA reads as TGTGCCAGCAGTTCCCAAGGGGGTGGTACGCAGTATTTT.